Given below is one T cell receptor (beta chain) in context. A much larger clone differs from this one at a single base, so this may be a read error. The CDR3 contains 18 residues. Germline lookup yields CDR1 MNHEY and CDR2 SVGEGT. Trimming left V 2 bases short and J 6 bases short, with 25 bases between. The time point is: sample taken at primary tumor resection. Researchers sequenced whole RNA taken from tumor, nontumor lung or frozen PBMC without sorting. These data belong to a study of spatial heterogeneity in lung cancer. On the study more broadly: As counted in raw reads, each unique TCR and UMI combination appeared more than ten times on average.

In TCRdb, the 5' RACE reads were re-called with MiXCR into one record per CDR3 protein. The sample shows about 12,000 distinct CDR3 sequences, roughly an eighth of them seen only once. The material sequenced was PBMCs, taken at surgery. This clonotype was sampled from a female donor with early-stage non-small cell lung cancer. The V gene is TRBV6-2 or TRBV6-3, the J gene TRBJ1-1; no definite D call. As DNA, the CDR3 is TGTGCCAGCAGTTACCCGACTCGAGGAGGGTCACTGGACGCTGAAGCTTTCTTT. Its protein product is CASSYPTRGGSLDAEAFF.